This T cell receptor beta chain was retrieved from a study of blood T cell repertoires in COVID-19. The wider study: T cells, B-cell-depleted T cells, or PBMCs supplied cDNA or gDNA.

In the original analysis: Amplifying reference gene primers gave estimates of nucleated cell counts. Profiled with immunoSEQ multiplex PCR; TCRdb holds only in-frame clones, not every one. V, J and clone size were drawn from that table, and D and trimming were deduced from the DNA. The table lists approximately 100,000 clones, more than 80% of them singletons. This clone was observed a handful of times. V dropped 5 bases and J dropped 0 bases, with 12 bases sitting between them. CDR3 length: 15 residues. Per the germline V gene, CDR1 is SGHVS and CDR2 is FNYEAQ. The sample was peripheral blood. This chain joins TRBV7-6 and TRBJ2-3; D is ambiguous. This TCR was recovered from a human donor in a cohort sampled during active COVID-19. The CDR3 protein is CASSTLKTSTDTQYF. The CDR3 DNA follows: TGTGCCAGCAGCACGCTAAAAACTAGCACAGATACGCAGTATTTT.